This T cell receptor beta chain is from a study of cytomegalovirus exposure and HLA in healthy donors. Whole-study findings and limits: Most likely, a cluster of highly shared sequence variants arose as a sequencing artifact. CMV serostatus alone was available as immune exposure information.

The PCR contained 60 Vbeta and 13 Jbeta primers. Produced via immunoSEQ multiplex PCR; TCRdb's table is partial and in-frame only. The sample has approximately 190,000 clones, 87% seen once; the top ten hold roughly 1.3%. This clone was recorded only once. Its antigen remains unidentified. CDR3 length equals 14 residues. In germline, CDR1 is MNHNY, CDR2 SVGAGI (reference sequence). V shed 7 bases and J 2 bases; nucleotides not matched to a gene: 8. This TCR came from a man aged 25 to 40 in good health and CMV-seronegative. The chain combines TRBV6-6 with TRBJ2-7; 7 bases fit TRBD1. The material sequenced was PBMCs. CDR3 residues: CASNTGELAYEQYF. DNA of the CDR3: TGTGCCAGCAATACAGGGGAATTGGCCTACGAGCAGTACTTC.